Listed here are 14 T cell receptor beta chains from one sample, sequenced in a study of CD8 T cells in ankylosing spondylitis. Broader study findings: Typical of ankylosing spondylitis blood, it appeared, was a TCR beta motif of roughly eight highly homologous variants.

Their antigens are not known. TCRdb re-called the 5' RACE reads through MiXCR, storing one row per CDR3 protein. The profile shows roughly 450,000 distinct CDR3 sequences, roughly 26% of them singletons. Sequenced: blood, either unsorted or a sorted T cell fraction (not recorded which). Receptors were obtained from a male donor with ankylosing spondylitis.

This clonotype was observed a few times. V is TRBV4-1 and J is TRBJ2-1; TRBD2 is a possible D gene (6 bases). The CDR3 loop spans 16 amino acids. Between the trimmed V and J ends, which lost 1 base and 6 bases, there was a span of 16 bases. Germline V gives CDR1 MGHRA, CDR2 YSYEKL. CDR3: CASSQAPGLATNEQFF. CDR3 coding DNA: TGCGCCAGCAGCCAAGCACCGGGACTGGCTACCAATGAGCAGTTCTTC.

This clonotype showed up just a few times. V and J are TRBV5-1 and TRBJ2-3, with no clear D. V lost 0 bases and J 5 bases, leaving 10 bases between the germline ends. The CDR3 runs 14 residues. Germline values: CDR1 SGHRS, CDR2 YFSETQ. CDR3 DNA: TGCGCCAGCAGCTTGGAATCATGGGGAGATACGCAGTATTTT. Translating gives CASSLESWGDTQYF.

The gene calls are TRBV5-1 and TRBJ1-1; D unclear. The V end was cut by 1 base, the J end by 0 bases, with 10 bases between. CDR1 and CDR2 from the germline V gene are SGHRS and YFSETQ. The CDR3 has 15 residues. CDR3 region: CASSLLGYLNTEAFF. In nucleotides, the CDR3 is TGCGCCAGCAGCTTGTTAGGATACCTGAACACTGAAGCTTTCTTT.

A few counts support this clonotype. This sequence joins TRBV11-2 and TRBJ1-4; D might be TRBD1 (5 bases). Trimming took off 0 bases at V and 5 bases at J, with 16 bases between the two ends. This CDR3 has 17 residues. CDR1 and CDR2 from the germline V gene are SGHAT and FQNNGV. Here the CDR3 reads CASSLDRVGPGNEKLFF. In DNA, the CDR3 is TGTGCCAGCAGCTTAGATCGAGTGGGACCCGGGAATGAAAAACTGTTTTTT.

This clonotype was found a few times. The chain has TRBV2 and TRBJ2-7; possibly TRBD1 for D (5 bases). Germline lookup yields CDR1 SNHLY and CDR2 FYNNEI. V was cut by 5 bases and J by 3 bases, with 5 bases left in between. The CDR3 is made up of 11 amino acids. CDR3 DNA: TGTGCCAGCAGTACAGGCTACGAGCAGTACTTC. Translation: CASSTGYEQYF. Variable domain in full (rest from reference TRBV2 and TRBJ2-7): EPEVTQTPSHQVTQMGQEVILRCVPISNHLYFYWYRQILGQKVEFLVSFYNNEISEKSEIFDDQFSVERPDGSNFTLKIRSTKLEDSAMYFCASSTGYEQYFGPGTRLTVT.

The chain combines TRBV20-1 with TRBJ2-1, with TRBD2 identical over 8 bases. This CDR3 is built from 15 residues. Germline CDR1 DFQATT, CDR2 SNEGSKA (reference sequence). The trim removed 6 bases at V and 1 base at J, leaving 8 bases unmatched. Here the CDR3 DNA reads TGCAGTGCAAAGATAGCGGGAAGGTCCTACAATGAGCAGTTCTTC. This translates into CSAKIAGRSYNEQFF.

The V gene is TRBV18, the J gene TRBJ2-7; no clear D gene. CDR1 is KGHSH and CDR2 is LQKENI in the germline V gene. Deletions cut 3 bases from V and 2 bases from J, with 11 bases between. The CDR3 loop spans 14 amino acids. Written as DNA, the CDR3 is TGTGCCAGCTCACCCCCGAGCAGAACCTACGAGCAGTACTTC. The encoded protein is CASSPPSRTYEQYF.

The chain couples TRBV7-9 to TRBJ2-3; 7 nucleotides agree with TRBD1. Looked up from germline, CDR1 is SEHNR and CDR2 is FQNEAQ (reference sequence). V shed 10 bases and J 1 base; nucleotides not matched to a gene: 8. This CDR3 has 14 residues. CDR3: CATIGGKGTDTQYF. The DNA for the CDR3 is TGTGCCACGATAGGGGGCAAAGGCACAGATACGCAGTATTTT.

The chain uses TRBV14 and TRBJ2-2; 10 nucleotides align to TRBD2. The CDR3 consists of 17 residues. V shed 4 bases, J shed 5 bases, and the junction held 10 bases outside the gene matches. The germline V gene encodes CDR1 SGHDN and CDR2 FVKESK. The CDR3 region is CASSLWNLAGVTGELFF. The CDR3 DNA reads TGTGCCAGCAGCCTGTGGAATCTAGCGGGAGTAACCGGGGAGCTGTTTTTT.

The rearrangement uses TRBV7-2 and TRBJ1-4, with D perhaps matching TRBD1 (5 bases). Germline loops: CDR1 SGHTA, CDR2 FQGNSA. The CDR3 totals 14 residues. The germline V and J ends were trimmed by 5 bases and 4 bases, with 11 bases remaining between them. The CDR3 is CASSIGTNNEKLFF. The CDR3 DNA reads as TGTGCCAGCAGCATCGGGACGAATAATGAAAAACTGTTTTTT.

In its sample, this clonotype was seen a few times. This sequence joins TRBV20-1 and TRBJ2-1; D may match TRBD1 or TRBD2 (6 bases each). CDR1 and CDR2 from the germline V gene are DFQATT and SNEGSKA (reference sequence). CDR3 length equals 15 residues. V was pared by 0 bases and J by 9 bases, with 18 bases between. The CDR3 DNA follows: TGCAGTGCTAGAGATCGGGGGCGGGATCACGCTGAGCAGTTCTTC. Residues: CSARDRGRDHAEQFF.

This clonotype was found a few times. The rearrangement uses TRBV2 and TRBJ1-1; TRBD1 matches at 7 bases. Germline loops: CDR1 SNHLY, CDR2 FYNNEI. V was pared by 4 bases and J by 5 bases, with 10 bases of the junction left unmatched. This CDR3 is 15 amino acids long. The CDR3 DNA sequence: TGTGCCAGCAGTGGTTCAGGGGGGTTGGGGACTGAAGCTTTCTTT. Protein: CASSGSGGLGTEAFF. The full variable domain, completed using reference TRBV2 and TRBJ1-1, is EPEVTQTPSHQVTQMGQEVILRCVPISNHLYFYWYRQILGQKVEFLVSFYNNEISEKSEIFDDQFSVERPDGSNFTLKIRSTKLEDSAMYFCASSGSGGLGTEAFFGQGTRLTVV.

This clonotype has a count of ten or more. The chain links TRBV5-1 to TRBJ2-2; tentative D call: TRBD1 (5 bases). The V end was cut by 4 bases, the J end by 4 bases, with 14 bases between. The CDR3 has 15 residues. Germline-derived CDR1 and CDR2 are SGHRS and YFSETQ. CDR3 region: CASSAGWRSTGELFF. The DNA of the CDR3 is TGCGCCAGCAGCGCAGGGTGGCGTAGCACCGGGGAGCTGTTTTTT.

The genes are TRBV20-1 and TRBJ2-7; no firm D call. The ends were cut back, 0 bases at V and 2 bases at J, with 8 bases in the middle. Germline V gene data show CDR1 as DFQATT and CDR2 as SNEGSKA (reference sequence). The CDR3 is 13 residues long. CDR3 DNA: TGCAGTGCTAGAGATCAGAATACCTACGAGCAGTACGTC. Translation: CSARDQNTYEQYV.